The 11 T cell receptor beta chains listed next were all sequenced from one sample in a study of beta chain features in type 1 diabetes. Sequencing targeted expressed TCRB transcripts, as all isolated RNA had been reverse transcribed. Assay: immunoSEQ multiplex PCR; the TCRdb copy retains only in-frame clones and omits some. The sample contains under 450,000 clones, approximately 15% of which appear only once. Material: naive CD4+ T cells from blood. The receptors were gathered from a man aged 30-40 years in good health.

This clone has only a few counts. V and J are TRBV29-1 and TRBJ2-1, with 11 bases lining up with TRBD1. CDR3 size: 15 residues. Per the germline V gene, CDR1 is SQVTM and CDR2 is ANQGSEA. The V and J ends lost 1 base and 7 bases, in that order; junction bases with no gene match: 6. In DNA, the CDR3 is TGCAGCGTTGAAGTCCCTGGGACAGGGGGGAATGAGCAGTTCTTC. Protein product: CSVEVPGTGGNEQFF.

In this sample, this clone turned up a few times. The V gene is TRBV27, the J gene TRBJ2-7, with TRBD2 matching over 7 bases. The length of the CDR3 is 15 residues. Trimming removed 2 bases from V and 3 bases from J; junction bases left unmatched: 7. Germline V CDR1 and CDR2: MNHEY, SMNVEV (reference sequence). Here the CDR3 DNA reads TGTGCCAGCAGTTTACGGGGGGACGGATACTACGAGCAGTACGTC. Translation: CASSLRGDGYYEQYV.

The gene calls are TRBV30 and TRBJ1-1; 7 nucleotides align to TRBD1. The V segment lost 3 bases and the J segment 1 base; nucleotides outside the gene matches: 2. Germline V lookup: CDR1 GTSNPN, CDR2 SVGIG (reference sequence). The CDR3 contains 13 residues. The CDR3, as DNA: TGTGCCTGGAGGGACAGGACGAACACTGAAGCTTTCTTT. It codes for CAWRDRTNTEAFF.

V and J are TRBV7-2 and TRBJ2-1; D is possibly TRBD1 (6 bases). Germline V lookup: CDR1 SGHTA, CDR2 FQGNSA. This CDR3 contains 15 residues. V lost 6 bases and J 1 base, leaving 13 bases between the germline ends. CDR3 residues: CASSSQTGSYNEQFF. Written as DNA, the CDR3 is TGTGCCAGCAGTTCCCAGACAGGTTCCTACAATGAGCAGTTCTTC.

This clone was recorded a few times. The chain recombines TRBV30 with TRBJ1-3, with unresolved D. Germline values: CDR1 GTSNPN, CDR2 SVGIG (reference sequence). The germline V and J ends were trimmed by 6 bases and 7 bases, with 7 bases remaining between them. The CDR3 runs 10 residues. The CDR3 sequence is CACGLNTIYF. The CDR3 nucleotides are TGTGCCTGTGGGCTGAACACCATATATTTT.

V and J are TRBV14 and TRBJ2-3; possibly TRBD2 for D (6 bases). This CDR3 contains 16 residues. The germline V and J ends were trimmed by 3 bases and 7 bases, with 20 bases remaining between them. CDR1 and CDR2 from the germline V gene are SGHDN and FVKESK. The CDR3 DNA reads as TGTGCCAGCAGCCAGCTCCTAGCGACGGACTCCAATACGCAGTATTTT. It translates to CASSQLLATDSNTQYF.

In this sample, this clone turned up many times. The chain has TRBV30 and TRBJ2-3; perhaps TRBD2 as D (6 bases). This CDR3 has 11 residues. V shed 1 base and J shed 8 bases, with 7 bases lying between them. From germline, CDR1 is GTSNPN and CDR2 SVGIG (reference sequence). In DNA, the CDR3 is TGTGCCTGGAGTGCAGCGGGTACGCAGTATTTT. Translating it yields CAWSAAGTQYF. The complete variable domain, with remaining parts taken from reference TRBV30 and TRBJ2-3, reads SQTIHQWPATLVQPVGSPLSLECTVEGTSNPNLYWYRQAAGRGLQLLFYSVGIGQISSEVPQNLSASRPQDRQFILSSKKLLLSDSGFYLCAWSAAGTQYFGPGTRLTVL.

This clone has a handful of counts. The CDR3 DNA is TGTGCCAGCGCTCGATACCTGGGGCCGGTTTTGGAGCAGTTCTTC. As protein: CASARYLGPVLEQFF. The J gene is TRBJ2-1, the V gene TRBV13; a possible D gene is TRBD1 (5 bases). The germline gives CDR1 PRHDT, CDR2 FYEKMQ (reference sequence). The length of the CDR3 is 15 residues. V was clipped by 8 bases and J by 10 bases, with 24 bases between them.

This clone has just a few counts. Other DNA sequences of this sample code for an identical CDR3. V and J are TRBV9 and TRBJ2-1; possible D gene TRBD2, 5 bases. The V end was cut by 2 bases, the J end by 1 base, with 10 bases between. The CDR3 length is 15 residues. Germline V lookup: CDR1 SGDLS, CDR2 YYNGEE. The CDR3 coding sequence is TGTGCCAGCAGCGTTGCGGGTGGTTCCTACAATGAGCAGTTCTTC. Amino acid sequence: CASSVAGGSYNEQFF. Filled out from reference TRBV9 and TRBJ2-1, the complete variable domain reads DSGVTQTPKHLITATGQRVTLRCSPRSGDLSVYWYQQSLDQGLQFLIQYYNGEERAKGNILERFSAQQFPDLHSELNLSSLELGDSALYFCASSVAGGSYNEQFFGPGTRLTVL.

This sequence joins TRBV6-1 and TRBJ2-3, with D possibly being TRBD2 (6 bases). Germline assignment: CDR1 MNHNS and CDR2 SASEGT. Trimming removed 8 bases at V and 2 bases at J, with 14 bases between. The CDR3 has 14 amino acids. The CDR3 sequence is CASAQRASTDTQYF. The DNA of the CDR3 is TGTGCCAGCGCCCAGCGGGCCTCCACAGATACGCAGTATTTT.

V gene TRBV30 combines with J gene TRBJ2-2; D perhaps matches TRBD2 (6 bases). Trimming removed 0 bases at V and 4 bases at J, with 9 bases between. The CDR3 totals 14 residues. From germline, CDR1 is GTSNPN and CDR2 SVGIG (reference sequence). The CDR3 region has the DNA TGTGCCTGGAGTGTGGGGGGATCCACCGGGGAGCTGTTTTTT. It translates to CAWSVGGSTGELFF.